This TCR beta chain was sequenced during a study of cytomegalovirus exposure and HLA in healthy donors. 60 Vbeta and 13 Jbeta primers were used in PCR. The assay was immunoSEQ multiplex PCR, and TCRdb's table has in-frame clones only and misses some. The sample lists about 190,000 clones; over 75% were seen once. Study-wide points: Later analysis indicated greater clonal expansion among HLA-associated TCR beta chains than among equally common other chains. Previously analyzed data showed that most TCR beta V segments were productive at a frequency of about 90% or about 30%. The dataset shows that most TCR sequences were rare, while some public TCRs occurred in many donors. An analysis that was carried out later associated 15,000 to 20,000 TCR beta sequences with HLA alleles at 0.05 false discovery rate.

Details on this clone: The antigen is unknown.

Trimming pared 5 bases from V and 4 bases from J, leaving 14 bases between. This CDR3 is built from 14 residues. The germline CDR1 and CDR2 sequences are MNHEY and SVGAGI. The rearrangement links TRBV6-5 to TRBJ1-1; D gene uncertain. The source material was PBMCs. The receptor comes from a man aged 45-65 years in good health and CMV-seronegative. In nucleotides, the CDR3 is TGTGCCAGCAGTCATCGACCTGGCGGCACTGAAGCTTTCTTT. It encodes CASSHRPGGTEAFF.